A selection of T cell receptor beta chains follows, all from one sample in a study of read filtering for tumor transcriptome and immune sequencing. TCRdb re-called the reads with MiXCR, one entry per CDR3 protein. Among 85,000 to 100,000 distinct CDR3 sequences listed, about a fifth were seen once. Source material: a population of CD138-negative cells sorted from bone marrow. These receptors originate from a donor aged 40 or older with multiple myeloma. The CDR3 runs from the conserved cysteine through the conserved F or W. D genes are given only for firm matches. Size tells how often a clone was seen (once, few, many) or the class of an expanded clone, and some rows leave it out.

>NA|TRBV18|TRBJ2-3|many
TGTGCCAGCTCACCAAGTACGGTTTCAGGGAATTATTTT
CASSPSTVSGNYF
>TRBD2|TRBV11-1|TRBJ2-3|many
TGTGCCAGCAGCTTGCTAGCGGGGACAGATACGCAGTATTTT
CASSLLAGTDTQYF
>NA|TRBV2|TRBJ2-2|many
TGTGCCAGCGGGAGCGCGAACACCGGGGAGCTGTTTTTT
CASGSANTGELFF
>NA|TRBV28|TRBJ2-5|many
TGTGCCAGCAAGACTAGTTTTGTGACCCAGTACTTC
CASKTSFVTQYF
>TRBD1|TRBV2|TRBJ2-7|NA
TGTGCCAGTAGACAGGGGTCCTACGAGCAGTACTTC
CASRQGSYEQYF
>NA|TRBV28|TRBJ2-7|many
TGTGCCAGCAGCCCCGGGGTTTCCTACGAGCAGTACTTC
CASSPGVSYEQYF
>NA|TRBV6-6|TRBJ2-3|many
TGTGCCAGCAGGCTAGCGGGACAGGGGGATACGCAGTATTTT
CASRLAGQGDTQYF
>NA|TRBV28|TRBJ1-5|many
TGTGCCACTCACCCCCCGGTCCGAAGAGGCAATCAGCCCCAGCATTTT
CATHPPVRRGNQPQHF
>NA|TRBV11-2|TRBJ1-6|many
TGTGCCAGCGGGGAAATCCGGGAGCCACCCCTCCACTTT
CASGEIREPPLHF
>NA|TRBV12-3/TRBV12-4|TRBJ1-1|few
TGTGCCAGCAGTTCCCCGGTGGAAGCTTTCTTT
CASSSPVEAFF
>NA|TRBV3-1|TRBJ2-3|NA
TGTGCCAGCAGCCAGAATATCCTAGCAGCAGATACGCAGTATTTT
CASSQNILAADTQYF
>NA|TRBV18|TRBJ1-2|many
TGTGCCAGCTCACTTTCCCCGGTGGAAGAGAAAGGCTACACCTTC
CASSLSPVEEKGYTF
>TRBD2|TRBV9|TRBJ2-3|few
TGTGCCAGCAGTCCTCGGGGGGTGCTCACAGATACGCAGTATTTT
CASSPRGVLTDTQYF
>NA|TRBV2|TRBJ2-2|many
TGTGCCAGCAGTGCGGTCGAAACCGGGGAGCTGTTTTTT
CASSAVETGELFF
>TRBD1|TRBV20-1|TRBJ2-6|many
TGCAGTGCCCCGACTGGACAGGGGTTCGCAGGGGCCAACGTCCTGACTTTC
CSAPTGQGFAGANVLTF
>NA|TRBV4-1|TRBJ2-7|many
TGCGCCAGCAGCCAAGGCGAAGAACCTCCCTACGAGCAGTACTTC
CASSQGEEPPYEQYF
>TRBD2|TRBV27|TRBJ2-5|many
TGTGCCAGCAGTAGAACTAGCGGGGGGGGCTGGGCGACCCAGTACTTC
CASSRTSGGGWATQYF
>NA|TRBV27|TRBJ1-5|NA
TGTGCCAGCAGTTCGGGCAATCAGCCCCAGCATTTT
CASSSGNQPQHF
>NA|TRBV20-1|TRBJ1-6|many
TGCAGTGCTAGAGACATGGGGGGTCATAATTCACCCCTCCACTTT
CSARDMGGHNSPLHF
>NA|TRBV2|TRBJ2-7|NA
TGTGCCAGCAGTGGTCGGCCGGAGGATGGGCAGTACTTC
CASSGRPEDGQYF
>NA|TRBV7-9|TRBJ2-1|many
TGTGCCAGCAGCTCAAAATTCAGGGGAGAGCAGTTCTTC
CASSSKFRGEQFF
>NA|TRBV20-1|TRBJ2-2|NA
TGCAGTGCTAGAGATGGTTTCACCGGGGAGCTGTTTTTT
CSARDGFTGELFF
>NA|TRBV6-1|TRBJ1-2|many
TGTGCCAGCCAAAAGGTCGACTATGGCTACACCTTC
CASQKVDYGYTF
>TRBD1|TRBV27|TRBJ2-7|few
TGTGCCAGCAGAACCGGGACAGGGAGCTACGAGCAGTACTTC
CASRTGTGSYEQYF
>NA|TRBV5-1|TRBJ1-4|NA
TGCGCCAGCGGCTTGGTCCATTCTAATGAAAAACCGTTTTTT
CASGLVHSNEKPFF
>NA|TRBV18|TRBJ1-3|NA
TGTGCCAGCTCACCACCCGGCGGGAACACCATATATTTT
CASSPPGGNTIYF